The TCR beta chain under discussion was sequenced for a study of control samples from healthy donors and cancer patients. The repertoire was sequenced with immunoSEQ multiplex PCR; TCRdb's copy has only in-frame clones and lacks some. This table has more than 85,000 clones, around 88% appearing once. Germline CDR1 SGHRS, CDR2 YFSETQ. After removal of 4 bases from V and 2 bases from J, the junction contained 10 bases not matched to a gene. The CDR3 loop spans 16 amino acids. The chain links TRBV5-1 to TRBJ1-2, with 8 bases aligning to TRBD1. Sequenced sample: blood. The receptor was isolated from a woman aged 45-60 years in good health. The CDR3 nucleotides read TGCGCCAGCAGCACCCGGACAGGGAGGGCGAACTATGGCTACACCTTC. Translating gives CASSTRTGRANYGYTF.